A single sample is the source of the 14 T cell receptor beta chains below, sequenced in a study of cytomegalovirus exposure and HLA in healthy donors. Vbeta (60) and Jbeta (13) primers were used in the PCR. Sequencing was performed with immunoSEQ multiplex PCR; in TCRdb, only in-frame clones are kept and a portion is missing. Found here are more than 140,000 clones, about 80% of them singletons; the top ten hold under 2%. Source material: PBMCs. These receptors originate from a woman in her thirties or forties in good health and CMV-seronegative.

This clone has only one observation. This rearrangement joins TRBV6-5 to TRBJ1-1; D might be TRBD1 (5 bases). V lost 4 bases and J lost 0, with 15 bases in between. Germline V gene data show CDR1 as MNHEY and CDR2 as SVGAGI. The CDR3 length is 16 residues. In nucleotides, the CDR3 is TGTGCCAGCAGTTCCGATTCACAGGAAATGAACACTGAAGCTTTCTTT. Translated: CASSSDSQEMNTEAFF.

This chain connects TRBV11-2 to TRBJ2-3; maybe TRBD2 (5 bases). Per the germline V gene, CDR1 is SGHAT and CDR2 is FQNNGV. This CDR3 is built from 13 residues. The DNA of the CDR3 is TGTGGAAGCGAGGGTTCTAGCACAGATACGCAGTATTTT. This translates into CGSEGSSTDTQYF.

This clone is a singleton in its sample. The chain employs TRBV7-3 and TRBJ2-1; the D gene is possibly TRBD2 (6 bases). The germline V gene encodes CDR1 SGHTA and CDR2 FQGTGA. V lost 1 base and J lost 9, with 13 bases in between. CDR3 length: 14 amino acids. CDR3 nucleotide sequence: TGTGCCAGCAGCTTAAGTAAGACTAGTGGTGAGCAGTTCTTC. The encoded protein is CASSLSKTSGEQFF.

The V call is TRBV28, the J call TRBJ2-3, with TRBD2 as a possible D gene (7 bases). This CDR3 has 14 residues. The V end lost 7 bases, the J end lost 0 bases, and 11 bases lay between the germline ends. Germline lookup yields CDR1 MDHEN and CDR2 SYDVKM. The CDR3 DNA is TGTGCCAGCACGGGGGGCCTTAGCACAGATACGCAGTATTTT. It encodes CASTGGLSTDTQYF.

The genes are TRBV7-9 and TRBJ2-1; D might be TRBD1 (6 bases). From germline, CDR1 is SEHNR and CDR2 FQNEAQ (reference sequence). The ends were cut back, 4 bases at V and 4 bases at J, with 8 bases in the middle. The CDR3 is 13 amino acids. CDR3 in DNA: TGTGCCAGCAGCTGGCAGGGGTACAATGAGCAGTTCTTC. Residues: CASSWQGYNEQFF.

V and J are TRBV27 and TRBJ2-7; 7 bases line up with TRBD1. The CDR3 contains 19 residues. V trimming: 5 bases; J trimming: 0 bases; junction bases outside the gene matches: 19. Germline CDR1 and CDR2: MNHEY and SMNVEV (reference sequence). In DNA, the CDR3 is TGTGCCAGCAGTCGCACCAGCCCTGGGACAGAAAAAGTCTCCTACGAGCAGTACTTC. Translation: CASSRTSPGTEKVSYEQYF.

As concerns this clone: Germline and junction disagree at one end, which may indicate a read error. This chain links TRBV7-9 with TRBJ1-2; 9 bases are shared with TRBD1. Germline V lookup: CDR1 SEHNR, CDR2 FQNEAQ (reference sequence). This CDR3 comprises 18 residues. This chain's CDR3 is CSSSLALDRGYSNYGYTF. CDR3 DNA sequence: TGTTCCAGCAGCTTAGCGCTGGACAGGGGCTATTCTAACTATGGCTACACCTTC.

This chain connects TRBV15 to TRBJ2-3, with 16 bases lining up with TRBD2. After removal of 8 bases from V and 7 bases from J, the junction contained 12 bases not matched to a gene. This CDR3 is 17 amino acids long. Germline V gene lookup returns CDR1 LNHNV and CDR2 YYDKDF (reference sequence). In DNA, the CDR3 is TGTGCCACCCAACCTGCCGGGACTAGCGGGAGGGCTTATACGCAGTATTTT. This codes for CATQPAGTSGRAYTQYF.

This chain uses TRBV7-9 with TRBJ2-3, with 7 bases identical to TRBD2. Germline lookup yields CDR1 SEHNR and CDR2 FQNEAQ (reference sequence). The CDR3 has 15 residues. Losses at the gene ends were 2 bases for V and 4 bases for J; bases not matched to a gene: 6. CDR3 sequence reads: CASSLREGRADTQYF. The CDR3 region has the DNA TGTGCCAGCAGCTTAAGAGAGGGGAGGGCAGATACGCAGTATTTT.

The chain links TRBV15 to TRBJ1-1; D may be TRBD1 (5 bases). Trimming pared 7 bases from V and 4 bases from J, leaving 19 bases between. The CDR3 is 15 residues long. Germline values: CDR1 LNHNV, CDR2 YYDKDF (reference sequence). As DNA, the CDR3 is TGTGCCACCACCCTTACGAGATGGGGGGGCACTGAAGCTTTCTTT. Its translation: CATTLTRWGGTEAFF.

The rearrangement links TRBV28 to TRBJ2-1; 7 nucleotides match TRBD2. The CDR3 runs 16 residues. CDR1 and CDR2 (germline): MDHEN, SYDVKM. The V and J ends lost 1 base and 0 bases, in that order; junction bases with no gene match: 3. The CDR3 DNA sequence: TGTGCCAGCAGTTTATTTAGGACTAGCTCCTACAATGAGCAGTTCTTC. This sequence encodes CASSLFRTSSYNEQFF.

The chain uses TRBV5-1 and TRBJ1-2; D possibly corresponds to TRBD1 (6 bases). This CDR3 contains 12 residues. V was clipped by 2 bases and J by 8 bases, with 10 bases between them. CDR1 is SGHRS, CDR2 YFSETQ, per germline. The CDR3 sequence: CASSLIQGGYTF. In DNA, the CDR3 is TGCGCCAGCAGCTTAATACAGGGCGGCTACACCTTC. Supplemented by reference TRBV5-1 and TRBJ1-2, the full variable domain reads KAGVTQTPRYLIKTRGQQVTLSCSPISGHRSVSWYQQTPGQGLQFLFEYFSETQRNKGNFPGRFSGRQFSNSRSEMNVSTLELGDSALYLCASSLIQGGYTFGSGTRLTVV.

This CDR3 is CASMESGREQYF. In nucleotides, the CDR3 is TGTGCCAGTATGGAATCAGGGCGCGAGCAGTACTTC. The chain carries TRBV19 and TRBJ2-7; D is possibly TRBD1 (5 bases). Germline assignment: CDR1 LNHDA and CDR2 SQIVND (reference sequence). This CDR3 region has 12 residues. V was clipped by 7 bases and J by 6 bases, with 13 bases between them.

The chain employs TRBV19 and TRBJ2-5, with D possibly being TRBD1 (5 bases). Germline V CDR1 and CDR2: LNHDA, SQIVND (reference sequence). The germline V and J ends were trimmed by 5 bases and 2 bases, with 12 bases remaining between them. This CDR3 is built from 14 residues. The CDR3 loop reads CASSATDSQETQYF. CDR3 coding DNA: TGTGCCAGTAGTGCGACAGATTCACAAGAGACCCAGTACTTC.